This record looks at one T cell receptor beta chain sequence and its context. Its antigen remains unknown. The V gene's germline CDR1 is LNHDA and CDR2 SQIVND (reference sequence). CDR3 length: 12 amino acids. With 10 bases removed from V and 3 bases from J, the gap between germline ends came to 12 bases. This record comes from a study of T cell responses to AZD1222 COVID-19 vaccine. General study points: Following two doses of AZD1222, Spike-specific TCR breadth and depth rose. Samples come after the peak T cell response, not at day 14. White British people made up most donors, females outnumbered males, and clonal diversity was possibly underestimated.

Generated by immunoSEQ multiplex PCR, the TCRdb table keeps only in-frame clones and is missing some. The profile covers approximately 180,000 clones, with over 85% appearing a single time and around 0.93% taken by the ten largest. This specimen was peripheral blood, taken 28 days after the second dose of the MenACWY control vaccine. This chain joins TRBV19 and TRBJ1-1, with D unresolved. The TCR was taken from an adult who received the MenACWY meningococcal vaccine as a control. The CDR3 protein is CAISGRDTEAFF. For the CDR3, the DNA is TGTGCCATCTCCGGACGGGACACTGAAGCTTTCTTT.